This T cell receptor (beta chain) was sequenced during a study of blood T cells in healthy people across ages. V trimming: 5 bases; J trimming: 1 base; junction bases outside the gene matches: 9. Germline CDR1 reads SGHAT; CDR2 reads FQNNGV. CDR3 length: 17 amino acids. A second about 7 to 11 cycle PCR used barcoded and J-beta primers. One entry per CDR3 protein results from TCRdb running MiXCR on the 5' RACE reads. The data show approximately 800,000 distinct CDR3 sequences, with approximately 53% seen just once and about 42% held by the top ten. The receptor comes from a man older than 75 in good health. The V call is TRBV11-2, the J call TRBJ2-2; 8 nucleotides line up with TRBD1. The source material was blood. CDR3 nucleotides: TGTGCCAGCAGCCTCAGAGTGGGGACAGGGAACACCGGGGAGCTGTTTTTT. This sequence encodes CASSLRVGTGNTGELFF.